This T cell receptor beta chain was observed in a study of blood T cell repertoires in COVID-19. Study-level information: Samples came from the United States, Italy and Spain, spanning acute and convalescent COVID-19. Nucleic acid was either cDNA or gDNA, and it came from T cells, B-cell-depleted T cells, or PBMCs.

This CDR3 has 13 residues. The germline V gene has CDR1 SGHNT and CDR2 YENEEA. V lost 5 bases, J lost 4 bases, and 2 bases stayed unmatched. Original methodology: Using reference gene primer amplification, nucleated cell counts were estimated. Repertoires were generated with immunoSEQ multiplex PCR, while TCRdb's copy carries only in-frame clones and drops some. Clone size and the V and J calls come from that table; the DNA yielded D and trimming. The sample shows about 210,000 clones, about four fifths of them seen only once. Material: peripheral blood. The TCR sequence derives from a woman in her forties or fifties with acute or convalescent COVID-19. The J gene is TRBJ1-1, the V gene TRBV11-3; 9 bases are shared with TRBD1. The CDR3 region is CASSRQGGTEAFF. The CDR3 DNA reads TGTGCCAGCAGCCGACAGGGGGGCACTGAAGCTTTCTTT.